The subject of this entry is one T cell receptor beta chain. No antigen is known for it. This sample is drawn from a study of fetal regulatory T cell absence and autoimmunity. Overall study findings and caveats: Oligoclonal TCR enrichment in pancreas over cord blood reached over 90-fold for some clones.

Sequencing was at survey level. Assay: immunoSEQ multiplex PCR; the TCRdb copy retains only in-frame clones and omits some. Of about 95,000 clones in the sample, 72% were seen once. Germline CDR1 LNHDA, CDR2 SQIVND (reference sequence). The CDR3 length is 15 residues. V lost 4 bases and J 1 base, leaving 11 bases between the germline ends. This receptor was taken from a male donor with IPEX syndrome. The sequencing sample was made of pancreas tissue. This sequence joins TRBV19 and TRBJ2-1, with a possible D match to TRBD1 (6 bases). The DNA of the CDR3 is TGTGCCAGTAGTACCTCCGGGACATCCTACAATGAGCAGTTCTTC. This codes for CASSTSGTSYNEQFF.